The rows below give T cell receptor beta chains drawn from one sample of a study of identical twins. MiXCR, run by TCRdb on the 5' RACE reads, gives a single entry per CDR3 protein. In the table there are roughly 570,000 distinct CDR3 sequences, more than 9% of which are singletons. Separately, the same data were catalogued under a study of yellow fever vaccine responses in identical twins.

Sample: PBMCs. These receptors were collected from a woman under 30 in good health. The CDR3 runs from the conserved cysteine through the conserved F or W. D genes are given only for firm matches. Some rows mark clone size as missing; the rest say once, few, many or name a class of expanded clone.

J: TRBJ2-1
size: NA
D: TRBD2
V: TRBV10-3
DNA: TGTGCCATCAGTGCCCTTCGACTAGCGGGGGACTCCTACAATGAGCAGTTCTTC
CDR3: CAISALRLAGDSYNEQFF

J: TRBJ1-2
size: many
D: NA
V: TRBV29-1
DNA: TGCAGCGTTCCTCCAACACCGCCTAACTATGGCTACACCTTC
CDR3: CSVPPTPPNYGYTF

J: TRBJ1-1
size: few
D: NA
V: TRBV10-3
DNA: TGTGCCATCCAGGGGCATCCTATGAACACTGAAGCTTTCTTT
CDR3: CAIQGHPMNTEAFF

J: TRBJ1-1
size: few
D: TRBD1
V: TRBV7-2
DNA: TGTGCCAGCAGCTTGTTCCAGAGGGGGCAGGACACTGAAGCTTTCTTT
CDR3: CASSLFQRGQDTEAFF

J: TRBJ1-5
size: many
D: TRBD1
V: TRBV6-1
DNA: TGTGCCAGCAGCGACGACAGGGTGGGCAATCAGCCCCAGCATTTT
CDR3: CASSDDRVGNQPQHF

J: TRBJ2-1
size: NA
D: TRBD1
V: TRBV7-3
DNA: TGTGCCAGCAGCTTACTAACCGGGACAGTCGGTGAGCAGTTCTTC
CDR3: CASSLLTGTVGEQFF

J: TRBJ2-5
size: few
D: TRBD2
V: TRBV15
DNA: TGTGCCACCAGCAGAGCGGGAGGAGCGGGAGAGACCCAGTACTTC
CDR3: CATSRAGGAGETQYF

J: TRBJ2-1
size: many
D: NA
V: TRBV29-1
DNA: TGCAGCGTTGGGGGGCACGGGTACAATGAGCAGTTCTTC
CDR3: CSVGGHGYNEQFF

J: TRBJ2-1
size: NA
D: NA
V: TRBV4-3
DNA: TGCGCCAGCAGCCCCCGACTAGTGGGCAATGAGCAGTTCTTC
CDR3: CASSPRLVGNEQFF

J: TRBJ2-5
size: NA
D: NA
V: TRBV29-1
DNA: TGCAGCGTTGAGTTCCTACAAGAGACCCAGTACTTC
CDR3: CSVEFLQETQYF

J: TRBJ2-1
size: many
D: TRBD2
V: TRBV4-3
DNA: TGCGCCAGCAGCCAAACACTAGCGGGTGGAGGTGAGCAGTTCTTC
CDR3: CASSQTLAGGGEQFF

J: TRBJ2-4
size: NA
D: NA
V: TRBV15
DNA: TGTGCCACCAGCAGAGGGGGTCAGGGGGGTAACATTCAGTACTTC
CDR3: CATSRGGQGGNIQYF

J: TRBJ2-3
size: many
D: TRBD1
V: TRBV5-1
DNA: TGCGCCAGCACGCGACAGGGGCCCACAGATACGCAGTATTTT
CDR3: CASTRQGPTDTQYF

J: TRBJ1-2
size: many
D: TRBD1
V: TRBV10-3
DNA: TGTGCCACCCCCGACAGGGAAGGGGATGGGGTTAACTATGGCTACACCTTC
CDR3: CATPDREGDGVNYGYTF

J: TRBJ2-4
size: few
D: NA
V: TRBV3-1
DNA: TGTGCCAGCAGCCAATTTCCCCCGGGGGCCAGGAGGTACTTC
CDR3: CASSQFPPGARRYF

J: TRBJ2-1
size: few
D: NA
V: TRBV28
DNA: TGTGCCAGCAGTTTATCCCGGTTTAATGAGCAGTTCTTC
CDR3: CASSLSRFNEQFF

J: TRBJ2-1
size: many
D: TRBD2
V: TRBV20-1
DNA: TGCAGTGCTAGGGCCCAAGGGTCTAGCGGGAGGAATAACCTTAAGCAGTTCTTC
CDR3: CSARAQGSSGRNNLKQFF

J: TRBJ1-2
size: few
D: TRBD1
V: TRBV20-1
DNA: TGCAGGGGGGACAGCGATATCTATGGCTACACCTTC
CDR3: CRGDSDIYGYTF

J: TRBJ2-7
size: few
D: NA
V: TRBV6-1
DNA: TGTGCCAGCAGCTCCTTAGGACCGCGGGGCGAGCAGTACTTC
CDR3: CASSSLGPRGEQYF

J: TRBJ2-6
size: many
D: TRBD1
V: TRBV6-5
DNA: TGTGCCAGCAGTTACAGGTTCGGGACAGGGGGCTACGGGGCCAACGTCCTGACTTTC
CDR3: CASSYRFGTGGYGANVLTF

J: TRBJ1-5
size: NA
D: NA
V: TRBV28
DNA: TGTGCCAGCAGTACCCGGGCCAATCAGCCCCAGCATTTT
CDR3: CASSTRANQPQHF

J: TRBJ2-2
size: many
D: NA
V: TRBV6-2/TRBV6-3
DNA: TGTGCCAGCCAGTACCCCGGGGAGCTGTTTTTT
CDR3: CASQYPGELFF

J: TRBJ2-7
size: few
D: TRBD2
V: TRBV10-1
DNA: TGCGCCAGCAGCCTAGCGGGAGATTTCTACGAGCAGTACTTC
CDR3: CASSLAGDFYEQYF

J: TRBJ2-1
size: many
D: NA
V: TRBV20-1
DNA: TGCAGTGCTACTTCTTATAATGAGCAGTTCTTC
CDR3: CSATSYNEQFF

J: TRBJ1-2
size: NA
D: NA
V: TRBV24-1
DNA: TGTGCCACCAGTGATTCTGGACGGGGTGGGGACTACACCTTC
CDR3: CATSDSGRGGDYTF

J: TRBJ2-5
size: few
D: TRBD1
V: TRBV14
DNA: TGTGCCAGCAGCCAAACAGGGGCAGGGGCCCAGTACTTC
CDR3: CASSQTGAGAQYF

J: TRBJ2-3
size: few
D: NA
V: TRBV25-1
DNA: TGTGCCAGCGCTCGGGGCGGGACCCGCACAGATACGCAGTATTTT
CDR3: CASARGGTRTDTQYF

J: TRBJ2-7
size: many
D: TRBD2
V: TRBV12-3/TRBV12-4
DNA: TGTGCCAGCAAACGGGGCGGGAGCTCCTACGAGCAGTACTTC
CDR3: CASKRGGSSYEQYF

J: TRBJ1-1
size: few
D: NA
V: TRBV6-1
DNA: TGTGCCAGCAGTGAAGCGAGCGCAGGGAGCACTGAAGCTTTCTTT
CDR3: CASSEASAGSTEAFF

J: TRBJ2-1
size: NA
D: TRBD2
V: TRBV28
DNA: TGTGCCAGCAGTGTCCTCACTAGCGGGAATTACAATGAGCAGTTCTTC
CDR3: CASSVLTSGNYNEQFF

J: TRBJ2-5
size: many
D: NA
V: TRBV11-2
DNA: TGTGCCAGCAGCCCCCCGTACCAAGAGACCCGGTACTTC
CDR3: CASSPPYQETRYF

J: TRBJ2-7
size: NA
D: TRBD2
V: TRBV28
DNA: TGTGCCAGCAGTTTATTCAGGCGGCAGGGGTCCCGACTAGCGGGGAGCACAGCCTACGAGCAGTACTTC
CDR3: CASSLFRRQGSRLAGSTAYEQYF

J: TRBJ2-1
size: NA
D: TRBD2
V: TRBV6-1
DNA: TGTGCCAGCAGGCGCGGGACTAGCGAGAATGAGCAGTTCTTC
CDR3: CASRRGTSENEQFF

J: TRBJ2-3
size: few
D: TRBD1
V: TRBV12-3/TRBV12-4
DNA: TGTGCCAGCAGTGGGGGGGACAGGGGGTTTGATACGCAGTATTTT
CDR3: CASSGGDRGFDTQYF

J: TRBJ2-2
size: NA
D: NA
V: TRBV10-1
DNA: TGCGCCAGCAGTGAGTCGAGGGCCGGGGAGCTGTTTTTT
CDR3: CASSESRAGELFF

J: TRBJ2-5
size: NA
D: NA
V: TRBV7-9
DNA: TGTGCCAGCAGCTTAACCCCACGGGACCCCCAAGAGACCCAGTACTTC
CDR3: CASSLTPRDPQETQYF

J: TRBJ2-1
size: few
D: TRBD2
V: TRBV19
DNA: TGTGCCAGTAGTATAGACTCGGGAGGTCGGATGAATGAGCAGTTCTTC
CDR3: CASSIDSGGRMNEQFF

J: TRBJ2-5
size: many
D: NA
V: TRBV28
DNA: TGTGCCAGCAGTTTTCAGAGGGTCAAATCTGGAGAGACCCAGTACTTC
CDR3: CASSFQRVKSGETQYF

J: TRBJ2-7
size: NA
D: NA
V: TRBV7-7
DNA: TGTGCTAGCAGCTCCCCCAGGGGCGGATATAACTACGAGCAGTACTTC
CDR3: CASSSPRGGYNYEQYF

J: TRBJ2-7
size: NA
D: NA
V: TRBV6-1
DNA: TGTGCCACCCCTGGCGGGGGCCCATCCTACGAGCAGTACTTC
CDR3: CATPGGGPSYEQYF

J: TRBJ2-7
size: many
D: TRBD2
V: TRBV29-1
DNA: TGCAGCGTTGAAGGGCTAGCGGGAGGCTACGAGCAGTACTTC
CDR3: CSVEGLAGGYEQYF

J: TRBJ2-6
size: few
D: NA
V: TRBV20-1
DNA: TGCAGTGCTAGAGTACCGCGTGAAGGGGGTTGGTTTGGGGCCAACGTCCTGACTTTC
CDR3: CSARVPREGGWFGANVLTF

J: TRBJ1-4
size: NA
D: TRBD1
V: TRBV12-3/TRBV12-4
DNA: TGTGCCAGCAGCTCGACAGGGTGGGATGAAAAACTGTTTTTT
CDR3: CASSSTGWDEKLFF

J: TRBJ2-3
size: NA
D: TRBD2
V: TRBV6-1
DNA: TGTGCCAGCAGTAAAGGGACTAGCGGGAGAATCGTTCCAGATACGCAGTATTTT
CDR3: CASSKGTSGRIVPDTQYF

J: TRBJ1-6
size: few
D: TRBD1
V: TRBV27
DNA: TGTGCCAGCAGTTCACAGGGGCATGGTAATTCACCCCTCCACTTT
CDR3: CASSSQGHGNSPLHF

J: TRBJ1-1
size: many
D: NA
V: TRBV6-1
DNA: TGTGCCAGCCTGGGGACTCAGGTAAACACTGAAGCTTTCTTT
CDR3: CASLGTQVNTEAFF

J: TRBJ2-2
size: few
D: NA
V: TRBV6-5
DNA: TGTGCCAGCAGTTACTGGGGCGGGAACACCGGGGAGCTGTTTTTT
CDR3: CASSYWGGNTGELFF

J: TRBJ1-1
size: many
D: NA
V: TRBV7-9
DNA: TGTGCCAGCAGCCCCGGGACGGCTGAAGCTTTCTTT
CDR3: CASSPGTAEAFF

J: TRBJ2-3
size: many
D: NA
V: TRBV29-1
DNA: TGCAGCGTTGCTAGCGGCACAGATACGCAGTATTTT
CDR3: CSVASGTDTQYF

J: TRBJ2-5
size: NA
D: NA
V: TRBV25-1
DNA: TGTGCCAGCAGTGACCCTCGCGGGGTCCAAGAGACCCAGTACTTC
CDR3: CASSDPRGVQETQYF

J: TRBJ1-1
size: NA
D: TRBD1
V: TRBV11-2
DNA: TGTGCCAGCAGCACACTGCACAGGGGAGGTGGAACTGAAGCTTTCTTT
CDR3: CASSTLHRGGGTEAFF

J: TRBJ2-2
size: few
D: NA
V: TRBV20-1
DNA: TGCAGTGCTAGCCTCACGGTGACCGGGGAGCTGTTTTTT
CDR3: CSASLTVTGELFF

J: TRBJ2-5
size: NA
D: TRBD1
V: TRBV20-1
DNA: TGCAGTGCCAACGGACAGGGGGGGCAAGAGACCCAGTACTTC
CDR3: CSANGQGGQETQYF

J: TRBJ2-1
size: few
D: NA
V: TRBV11-2
DNA: TGTGCCAGCAGCTTATTGAGGGGCTCCTACAATGAGCAGTTCTTC
CDR3: CASSLLRGSYNEQFF

J: TRBJ2-5
size: NA
D: NA
V: TRBV5-1
DNA: TGCGCCAGCAGCATACCGAGGGAGCAAGAGACCCAGTACTTC
CDR3: CASSIPREQETQYF

J: TRBJ2-7
size: many
D: NA
V: TRBV3-1
DNA: TGTGCCAGCAGCGGTTTGAGCTACGAGCAGTACTTC
CDR3: CASSGLSYEQYF

J: TRBJ2-7
size: few
D: NA
V: TRBV7-9
DNA: TGTGCCGGGATGGGGCAGGGGGGCTACGAGCAGTACTTC
CDR3: CAGMGQGGYEQYF